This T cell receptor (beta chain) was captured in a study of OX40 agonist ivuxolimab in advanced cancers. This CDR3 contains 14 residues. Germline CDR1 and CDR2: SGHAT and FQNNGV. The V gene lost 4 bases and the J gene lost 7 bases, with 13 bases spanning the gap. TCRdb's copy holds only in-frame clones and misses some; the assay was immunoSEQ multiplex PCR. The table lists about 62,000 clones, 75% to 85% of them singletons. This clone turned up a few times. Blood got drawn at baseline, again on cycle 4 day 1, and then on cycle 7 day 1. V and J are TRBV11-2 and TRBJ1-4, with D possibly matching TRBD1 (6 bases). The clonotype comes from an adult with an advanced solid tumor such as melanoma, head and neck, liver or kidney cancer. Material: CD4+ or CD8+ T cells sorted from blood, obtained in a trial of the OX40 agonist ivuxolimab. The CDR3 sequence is CASSSQGGGEKLFF. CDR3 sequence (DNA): TGTGCCAGCAGCTCACAGGGAGGGGGTGAAAAACTGTTTTTT.